This T cell receptor beta chain came from a study of sequential checkpoint blockade in melanoma (dated by TCRdb to 2018 to 2020). Regarding the research as a whole: Using 1:1 randomization, the trial assigned patients either to first-line nivolumab followed by ipilimumab (arm A) or to ipilimumab followed by nivolumab (arm B). Maintenance nivolumab came after each of the two trial sequences. General study outcomes and caveats: The model for predicting response that combines TCR metrics with mutation burden needs to be validated in larger, independent patient cohorts.

The immunoSEQ Assay was used to immunosequence TCRbeta CDR3 regions from genomic DNA. Prior to high-throughput sequencing, genomic DNA was amplified by bias-controlled multiplex PCR. As for the authors' bioinformatics: To quantify the absolute abundance of each unique TCRbeta CDR3 region, the sequences were collapsed and filtered. Clonality, defined as 1 minus Pielou's evenness, was calculated using productive rearrangements only. Clones with significantly greater frequencies in on-treatment versus baseline samples were identified using a previously published method. Drawn from immuneACCESS, this table holds only the in-frame rearrangements with V and J called that TCRdb kept. Clones are partly lost; checked studies trace under half to an unresolved V gene and leave the rest unexplained. That table is the source of V, J and clone size, and D and trimming were worked out from the DNA. The sample table holds 5,600 or so clones, of which approximately 48% were seen once. 27% of the sample is held by the ten biggest clonotypes.

Reading the label with the study, this specimen's treatment or condition is: randomized to nivolumab then ipilimumab (arm A) or the reverse (arm B). None of the patients in the trial had previously been given DNA-damaging chemotherapy. Thawed PBMCs were sorted on a FACS Aria II flow cytometer to isolate live CD3+CD8+ cells negative for CD19 and CD56. The samples were obtained from melanoma patients enrolled in CheckMate 064, an open-label, randomized phase II trial testing sequential checkpoint blockade. Leukapheresis was used to collect peripheral blood mononuclear cells, which were then purified with Ficoll-Paque and frozen in human serum with 10% DMSO. Immediately after sorting, the purity of sorted blood CD3+CD8+ cells was verified to be >98%, after which DNA was extracted. In the case of this clone: Its antigen specificity is not known. No base-level quality is on record; no much larger clone is a single base apart.

From a lookup of the germline V gene, CDR1 and CDR2 are SGHRS and YFSETQ. From the cysteine through the phenylalanine, the CDR3 covers 14 amino acids. Of the read, only the CDR3 DNA is kept; its 42 bases are in frame from base 1. V has 0 bases trimmed and J has 5 bases trimmed; junction bases matching no gene number 4. This TCR was recovered from a human patient with melanoma. Some clones in this sample may be carry-over from other donors' samples. Recombination linked TRBV5-1 to TRBJ2-7, and 8 bases in between align with TRBD1. The sample in question was CD8+ T cells sorted from blood (inferred from file names), obtained from a patient given nivolumab and ipilimumab in sequence. At the DNA level, the sequence is TGCGCCAGCAGCTTGGCCTCAGGGGGCCACGAGCAGTACTTC. This encodes CASSLASGGHEQYF.